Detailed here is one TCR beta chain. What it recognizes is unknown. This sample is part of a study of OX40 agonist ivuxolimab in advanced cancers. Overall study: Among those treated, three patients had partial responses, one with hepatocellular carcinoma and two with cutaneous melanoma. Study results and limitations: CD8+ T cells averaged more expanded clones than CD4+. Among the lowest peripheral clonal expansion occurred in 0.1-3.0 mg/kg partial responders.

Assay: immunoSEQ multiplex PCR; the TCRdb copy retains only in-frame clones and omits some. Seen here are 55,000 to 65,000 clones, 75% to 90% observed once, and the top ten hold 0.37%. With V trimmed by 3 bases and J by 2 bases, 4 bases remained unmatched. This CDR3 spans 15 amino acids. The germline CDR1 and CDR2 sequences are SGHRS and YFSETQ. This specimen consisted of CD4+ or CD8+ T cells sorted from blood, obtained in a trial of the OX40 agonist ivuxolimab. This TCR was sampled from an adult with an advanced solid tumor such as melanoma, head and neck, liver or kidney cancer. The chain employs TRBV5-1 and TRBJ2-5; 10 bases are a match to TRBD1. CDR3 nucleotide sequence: TGCGCCAGCAGCTGGGGGGACAGGGGACAAGAGACCCAGTACTTC. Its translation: CASSWGDRGQETQYF. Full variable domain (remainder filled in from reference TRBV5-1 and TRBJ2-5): KAGVTQTPRYLIKTRGQQVTLSCSPISGHRSVSWYQQTPGQGLQFLFEYFSETQRNKGNFPGRFSGRQFSNSRSEMNVSTLELGDSALYLCASSWGDRGQETQYFGPGTRLLVL.